These T cell receptor beta chains were read from a single sample in a study of early T cells in non-severe SARS-CoV-2 infection. TCRdb re-derived calls from the 5' RACE reads in MiXCR, one entry per CDR3 protein. The sample lists some 82,000 distinct CDR3 sequences; 12% were seen once. Sequencing was carried out using whole blood. Receptors originate from an adult who was a healthcare worker with PCR-confirmed SARS-CoV-2 infection or an uninfected control (not recorded which). Each CDR3 is given with its conserved first and last residue. Each record gives: V gene, clone size, J gene, D gene, CDR3 protein, CDR3 DNA. D genes are given only for firm matches. Some rows mark clone size as missing; the rest say once, few, many or name a class of expanded clone.

>TRBV5-4|many|TRBJ2-1|.
CASTSDSEQFF
TGTGCCAGCACCTCGGATTCGGAGCAGTTCTTC
>TRBV20-1|.|TRBJ1-5|TRBD1
CSARDQGGPGNQPQHF
TGCAGTGCTAGAGATCAAGGGGGCCCGGGCAATCAGCCCCAGCATTTT
>TRBV19|many|TRBJ2-1|.
CATDSPPYNEQFF
TGTGCCACGGACAGCCCTCCCTACAATGAGCAGTTCTTC
>TRBV18|.|TRBJ2-3|TRBD2
CASSPGGTSFTDTQYF
TGTGCCAGCTCACCGGGGGGGACTTCTTTCACAGATACGCAGTATTTT
>TRBV20-1|.|TRBJ2-5|TRBD2
CSATTFGTSGGAAETQYF
TGCAGTGCTACGACATTCGGGACTAGCGGGGGGGCAGCAGAGACCCAGTACTTC
>TRBV6-2/TRBV6-3|.|TRBJ1-5|.
CASSYAGVGGNQPQHF
TGTGCCAGCAGTTACGCCGGTGTTGGTGGCAATCAGCCCCAGCATTTT
>TRBV21-1|many|TRBJ2-7|.
CASGELCPYEQYF
TGTGCCTCAGGGGAGCTTTGTCCCTACGAGCAGTACTTC
>TRBV6-6|many|TRBJ1-6|.
CASSYPRSSSPNSPLHF
TGTGCCAGCAGTTATCCCAGATCCTCCTCACCTAATTCACCCCTCCACTTT
>TRBV5-6|.|TRBJ2-7|.
CASSFAGSSYEQYF
TGTGCCAGCAGCTTCGCAGGGAGCTCCTACGAGCAGTACTTC
>TRBV12-5|few|TRBJ2-7|.
CASGLPWTEQYF
TGTGCTAGTGGTCTGCCTTGGACCGAGCAGTACTTC
>TRBV20-1|many|TRBJ1-1|TRBD1
CSARLYPDTLSPSTGENTEAFF
TGCAGTGCTAGGCTTTACCCGGACACTCTTTCCCCTTCGACAGGGGAGAACACTGAAGCTTTCTTT
>TRBV11-2|many|TRBJ2-1|.
CASASVTHNEQFF
TGTGCCAGCGCTAGCGTTACCCACAATGAGCAGTTCTTC
>TRBV29-1|.|TRBJ2-7|.
CSALVGSPGGEQYF
TGCAGCGCCCTTGTGGGGTCTCCCGGGGGCGAGCAGTACTTC
>TRBV3-1|.|TRBJ2-3|.
CASSQDLSPFRYF
TGTGCCAGCAGCCAAGATCTGTCCCCGTTTCGGTATTTT
>TRBV21-1|many|TRBJ2-1|.
CASSKCGTVSIF
TGTGCCAGCAGCAAATGTGGGACAGTTAGTATCTTC
>TRBV12-5|few|TRBJ1-2|.
CASGRRDYYGYTF
TGTGCTAGTGGCCGAAGAGATTACTATGGCTACACCTTC
>TRBV27|few|TRBJ2-7|.
CASSLTLLSYEQYF
TGTGCCAGCAGTTTAACTTTACTGTCCTACGAGCAGTACTTC
>TRBV3-1|many|TRBJ1-5|.
CASSATSNQPQHF
TGTGCCAGCAGCGCTACTAGCAATCAGCCCCAGCATTTT
>TRBV11-2|.|TRBJ2-5|.
CASSLTTARETQYF
TGTGCCAGCAGCCTAACAACTGCGAGAGAGACCCAGTACTTC